A single sample is the source of the 17 T cell receptor beta chains below, sequenced in a study of T-cell reconstitution after alpha-beta-depleted transplantation in children (dated by TCRdb to about 2016). The sample's treatment or condition label, decoded: allogeneic hematopoietic cell transplantation with graft depleted of TCRalphabeta T cells and CD19 B cells. Receptor amplification or capture employed PCR. Sequencing was performed on an Illumina HiSeq 2500. TCR library preparation used molecular barcoding, with unique molecular identifiers applied to normalize quantification of the TCRbeta repertoire. TCRdb cleaned the public reads at Q25 with fastp, built clones with MiXCR and kept in-frame beta chains. Rows with one shared CDR3 protein collapse into an entry with the most common genes and DNA. Recorded for this sample are approximately 150,000 distinct CDR3 sequences; 8.8% of them occurred a single time. The ten largest clones take up 15% to 20% of the sample.

Sequencing was performed on PBMCs, mostly from graft donor cells, taken 180 days after TCRalphabeta/CD19-depleted stem cell transplant. The receptors derive from a female patient between 2 and 15 years old who had a stem cell transplant for congenital amegakaryocytic thrombocytopenia, so the T cells may come from the graft donor.

This clonotype was detected many times. V gene TRBV5-5 combines with J gene TRBJ1-5; D uncertain. Trimming left V 4 bases short and J 1 base short, with 6 bases between. CDR3 length: 13 amino acids. CDR1 SGHKS and CDR2 YYEKEE come from the germline V gene (reference sequence). The CDR3 sequence: CASSIASNQPQHF. For the CDR3, the DNA is TGTGCCAGCAGCATTGCGAGCAATCAGCCCCAGCATTTT.

This clonotype appeared many times. This rearrangement joins TRBV20-1 to TRBJ1-2; D not certain. CDR1 and CDR2 (germline): DFQATT, SNEGSKA (reference sequence). The CDR3 loop spans 11 amino acids. V lost 1 base, J lost 8 bases, and 8 bases lay in between. The DNA for the CDR3 is TGCAGTGCTAGAGTGAGGCACGGCTACACCTTC. Translating gives CSARVRHGYTF.

This clonotype was found many times. V usage is TRBV20-1 and J usage is TRBJ2-1; 9 bases fit TRBD2. Germline V gene sequence: CDR1 DFQATT, CDR2 SNEGSKA (reference sequence). Trimming at V came to 6 bases and at J to 4 bases, leaving 13 bases not matched to a gene. The CDR3 has 16 amino acids. CDR3 in DNA: TGCAGTGCCTTTTATAGTGCGGGAGGGGCTTACAATGAGCAGTTCTTC. Its protein is CSAFYSAGGAYNEQFF.

This clonotype appeared many times. This rearrangement joins TRBV25-1 to TRBJ2-5; tentatively, D is TRBD2 (6 bases). Trimming shortened V by 4 bases and J by 4 bases, and 16 bases separated the two germline ends. This CDR3 spans 15 amino acids. The germline gives CDR1 MGHDK, CDR2 SYGVNS. CDR3 DNA sequence: TGTGCCAGCAGTGGGCAGGGAGGTGATTTAGAGACCCAGTACTTC. This codes for CASSGQGGDLETQYF.

This clonotype was counted at least ten times. The CDR3 loop is CASSPWKGDYEQYF. The CDR3 region has the DNA TGTGCCAGCAGCCCTTGGAAGGGGGACTACGAGCAGTACTTC. The gene calls are TRBV7-2 and TRBJ2-7, with D tentatively TRBD1 (6 bases). Germline CDR1 and CDR2: SGHTA and FQGNSA. Trimming shortened V by 5 bases and J by 3 bases, and 14 bases separated the two germline ends. The CDR3 runs 14 residues.

This clonotype was seen repeatedly, ten times or more. The chain uses TRBV24-1 and TRBJ2-2; D is ambiguous. CDR1 is KGHDR and CDR2 is SFDVKD in the germline V gene. With 0 bases removed from V and 4 bases from J, the gap between germline ends came to 14 bases. There are 17 residues in the CDR3. The CDR3 region is CATSDLRAGLSTGELFF. CDR3 DNA sequence: TGTGCCACCAGTGATTTGAGGGCAGGCCTAAGCACCGGGGAGCTGTTTTTT.

This clonotype has at least ten counts. The chain couples TRBV28 to TRBJ2-5, with 10 positions matching TRBD1. Germline CDR1 MDHEN, CDR2 SYDVKM. The CDR3 extends over 15 amino acids. Unmatched junction bases numbered 9, after V lost 6 bases and J lost 5 bases. CDR3: CASSFRQGAAETQYF. DNA for the CDR3: TGTGCCAGCAGCTTCCGACAGGGGGCTGCGGAGACCCAGTACTTC.

This clonotype occurred many times. The chain couples TRBV7-9 to TRBJ2-7, with D perhaps TRBD2 (6 bases). V shed 5 bases and J shed 0 bases, with 14 bases lying between them. The CDR3 spans 15 residues. Germline-derived CDR1 and CDR2 are SEHNR and FQNEAQ (reference sequence). The CDR3 nucleotides are TGTGCCAGCAGCGTCCGGGACGGGAGCTCCTACGAGCAGTACTTC. Translation gives CASSVRDGSSYEQYF. Looking up the rest from reference TRBV7-9 and TRBJ2-7 gives the full variable domain: DTGVSQNPRHKITKRGQNVTFRCDPISEHNRLYWYRQTLGQGPEFLTYFQNEAQLEKSRLLSDRFSAERPKGSFSTLEIQRTEQGDSAMYLCASSVRDGSSYEQYFGPGTRLTVT.

J is TRBJ2-3 and V is TRBV23-1; tentative D call: TRBD2 (5 bases). TRBV23-1 is treated as an ORF (open reading frame) with a function not yet certain. The CDR3 spans 15 residues. Trimming left V 6 bases short and J 4 bases short, with 17 bases between. CDR3 region: CASSQTPWGADTQYF. The DNA of the CDR3 is TGCGCCAGCAGCCAGACACCGTGGGGAGCAGATACGCAGTATTTT.

This rearrangement joins TRBV11-2 to TRBJ2-7; no firm D call. With 1 base removed from V and 7 bases from J, the gap between germline ends came to 5 bases. The CDR3 spans 11 residues. CDR1 SGHAT and CDR2 FQNNGV come from the germline V gene. The CDR3 DNA reads TGTGCCAGCAGCTTAGCGAGTGAGCAGTACTTC. It encodes CASSLASEQYF.

This clonotype turned up a few times. This chain's CDR3 is CASSLTPYTEAFF. The CDR3 nucleotides are TGTGCCAGCAGCTTAACTCCCTACACTGAAGCTTTCTTT. The chain uses TRBV7-3 and TRBJ1-1; D not certain. CDR3 length: 13 residues. CDR1 and CDR2 from the germline V gene are SGHTA and FQGTGA. Trimming removed 0 bases at V and 3 bases at J, with 5 bases between.

V gene TRBV20-1 combines with J gene TRBJ2-5, with 8 nucleotides matching TRBD1. Germline V lookup: CDR1 DFQATT, CDR2 SNEGSKA (reference sequence). After removal of 3 bases from V and 2 bases from J, the junction contained 8 bases not matched to a gene. This CDR3 comprises 15 residues. The CDR3 region has the DNA TGCAGTGCTAGCCCGGACAGGGACGGTCAAGAGACCCAGTACTTC. Protein product: CSASPDRDGQETQYF.

This clonotype was seen at least ten times. This chain uses TRBV5-1 with TRBJ2-3; tentatively, D is TRBD2 (8 bases). Germline lookup yields CDR1 SGHRS and CDR2 YFSETQ. Trimming stripped 4 bases from V and 0 bases from J, with 27 bases between. The CDR3 extends over 20 amino acids. CDR3 protein: CASSQTTGTVLAASTDTQYF. CDR3 coding DNA: TGCGCCAGCAGCCAAACAACCGGGACAGTACTAGCGGCCAGCACAGATACGCAGTATTTT.

This clonotype was seen many times. The J gene is TRBJ1-1, the V gene TRBV5-1; no definite D call. V gave up 0 bases and J gave up 3 bases, with 6 bases separating them. This CDR3 comprises 13 residues. The germline V gene has CDR1 SGHRS and CDR2 YFSETQ. This chain's CDR3 is CASSLGRHTEAFF. In DNA form, the CDR3 reads TGCGCCAGCAGCTTGGGCAGGCACACTGAAGCTTTCTTT. The variable domain in full, completed from reference TRBV5-1 and TRBJ1-1, reads KAGVTQTPRYLIKTRGQQVTLSCSPISGHRSVSWYQQTPGQGLQFLFEYFSETQRNKGNFPGRFSGRQFSNSRSEMNVSTLELGDSALYLCASSLGRHTEAFFGQGTRLTVV.

This clonotype was seen a few times. The rearrangement joins TRBV4-1 to TRBJ2-3; perhaps TRBD1 as D (5 bases). CDR3 length: 19 amino acids. The V end was cut by 2 bases, the J end by 1 base, with 22 bases between. Germline assignment: CDR1 MGHRA and CDR2 YSYEKL. The CDR3 DNA is TGCGCCAGCAGCCAAAGTCCCCCAGCCTTAAGCAGGGGCACAGATACGCAGTATTTT. Protein sequence: CASSQSPPALSRGTDTQYF.

In its sample, this clonotype was seen many times. The CDR3 is CAGAGGIKGNTEAFF. The CDR3 region has the DNA TGTGCCGGGGCAGGGGGGATTAAAGGGAACACTGAAGCTTTCTTT. The chain uses TRBV6-1 and TRBJ1-1, with 7 bases aligning to TRBD1. Germline CDR1 and CDR2: MNHNS and SASEGT. V shed 11 bases, J shed 1 base, and the junction held 13 bases outside the gene matches. This CDR3 spans 15 amino acids.

The table lists this clonotype with many counts. The rearrangement uses TRBV12-3 or TRBV12-4 and TRBJ2-2; D is unresolved. The V end was cut by 6 bases, the J end by 2 bases, with 13 bases between. The length of the CDR3 is 15 residues. CDR3 nucleotide sequence: TGTGCCAGCAGGAAATACCCCTCTAACACCGGGGAGCTGTTTTTT. Translation: CASRKYPSNTGELFF.